This TCR beta chain stems from a study of beta chain features in type 1 diabetes (dated by TCRdb to about 2018). A note on the overall study: Mean age, gender distribution, total cell number and subset yield did not differ between patients and healthy donors. A total of about 100,000,000 sorted cells were examined across all samples, and RNA yield correlated strongly with the number of cells per subset. The study compared TCRB repertoires of sorted circulating CD4+ T cell subsets between recently diagnosed type 1 diabetes patients and matched healthy donors. Regulatory and stem cell-like memory subsets were obtained from only 8 patients and roughly eight healthy donors, while naive and central memory subsets were obtained from all 28 donors.

General study outcomes and caveats: PCR may preferentially amplify shorter templates, but because patient and control samples were amplified and corrected together, any resulting skew would affect both groups equally. At VDJ recombination sites, type 1 diabetes patients had fewer insertions and more deleted nucleotides, which implies abnormalities in thymic rearrangement. Because cDNA rather than genomic DNA was sequenced, highly expressing activated cells could have been over-represented, although no difference in activation and CD3 levels was found between groups. Because the HLA sub-analyses included only small numbers of individuals, any influence of HLA type on TCRB rearrangement was left unresolved. Type 1 diabetes patients showed a moderate but significant shortening of TCRB CDR3 length in all four CD4+ subsets. Naive, central memory and regulatory TCRB repertoires appeared to be more alike among patients than among healthy donors.

Counted from cysteine to phenylalanine, this CDR3 has 13 amino acids. The only DNA kept is the CDR3, 39 bases in frame from the first base. CDR1 and CDR2, looked up from the germline V gene, are SGHVS and FQNEAQ. V is reduced by 4 bases and J by 7 bases, leaving a spacing of 10 bases between them. Each donor gave one peripheral blood draw, averaging approximately 0.12 L, which was collected into heparinised tubes. A BD FACSAria II and a panel including CD45RO, CCR7, CD25, CD127, CD95 and CD27 were used to sort naive, central memory, regulatory and stem cell-like memory CD4+ T cells. Purity was above 95% for every sorted population. PBMCs were separated immediately by Lymphoprep density gradient centrifugation and were stained directly, without being cultured. So that batch effects would be minimized, each experiment stained and sorted samples in pairs, pairing one healthy donor with one patient. This clone is medium-sized (0.01 to 0.1%) in terms of sample share. The target of this receptor is not known. One base away there is no much larger clone; base qualities are not given.

The entire amount of isolated RNA was reverse transcribed using the High Capacity cDNA Reverse Transcription Kit, so the sequenced TCRB transcripts were expressed ones. Deep immunoSEQ sequencing was applied to naive, central memory and regulatory T cell samples, giving an average of roughly 3.5 million total reads per sample. After sorted cells were lysed in RLT buffer, RNA was extracted with DNase-treated RNeasy Micro or Mini kits, with the choice depending on cell number. Each cell subset was processed separately to prevent cross-contamination, with patient and healthy donor samples processed together. The immunoSEQ multiplex PCR was used to amplify TCRB sequences from cDNA, generating 87-bp fragments that spanned the CDR3 region. Sequencing of the amplicons was done on the Illumina HiSeq platform. Per the source publication's procedure: PCR bias was corrected computationally using synthetic template baselines, and reads within Hamming distance 2 were collapsed, with unmergeable singletons discarded. Reads were aligned to IMGT to assign V, D and J genes, CDR3 length, and insertions or deletions at six rearrangement sites. Within each subset, clonotype counts were normalized to sorted cell number, and only after that were true diversity and Gini coefficients computed with the tcR R package. Repertoire sharing was quantified using the overlap coefficient calculated on TCRB nucleotide sequences. Imported from immuneACCESS, the table was reduced by TCRdb to in-frame sequences with V and J called. These copies leave out some clones; in studies compared against another copy, an unresolved V gene accounts for under half, and the cause of the remainder is not known. From that table come the V and J calls and clone size; the DNA was used to work out D and trimming. This sample has approximately 150,000 clones in its table, and about 12% of those were observed once. Roughly 1.4% of the sample comes from the top ten.

The rearrangement combines TRBV7-8 with TRBJ1-4, with no confidently assigned D gene. Sequencing was performed on central memory CD4+ T cells from blood. This TCR was sampled from a young man with type 1 diabetes. DNA sequence: TGTGCCAGCAGCTCTCGGACGGCTGAAAAACTGTTTTTT. Its translation is CASSSRTAEKLFF. Where the CDR3 stops, the reference TRBV7-8 and TRBJ1-4 genes take over; the full variable domain is GAGVSQSPRYKVAKRGQDVALRCDPISGHVSLFWYQQALGQGPEFLTYFQNEAQLDKSGLPSDRFFAERPEGSVSTLKIQRTQQEDSAVYLCASSSRTAEKLFFGSGTQLSVL.